The source of this T cell receptor (beta chain) is a study of OX40 agonist ivuxolimab in advanced cancers. In the study overall: Six ivuxolimab dose levels, 0.01 to 10 mg/kg, were given intravenously every 2 weeks. Participants, approximately 81% male, averaged around 60 years of age, ranging from about 20 to 80. Patients with prior anti-PD-1, anti-PD-L1 or anti-CTLA-4 therapy were eligible; roughly 41% had some.

The protocol was immunoSEQ multiplex PCR, while the TCRdb copy is restricted to in-frame clones and leaves out a portion. The sample yields about 90,000 clones, approximately 90% seen once. About this clone itself: Its matching antigen is unknown.

Overall study results and limits: In a subset of nonresponders, normalized T-cell clonal expansion was also low.

Germline lookup yields CDR1 MRHNA and CDR2 SNTAGT. There are 15 residues in the CDR3. The V end was cut by 4 bases, the J end by 0 bases, with 10 bases between. The chain links TRBV6-4 to TRBJ2-1; D remains ambiguous. The sequencing used CD4+ or CD8+ T cells sorted from blood, collected in a trial of the OX40 agonist ivuxolimab. The clonotype originates from an adult with an advanced solid tumor such as melanoma, head and neck, liver or kidney cancer. The CDR3 nucleotides are TGTGCCAGCAGTGCCGGACCCCACTCCTACAATGAGCAGTTCTTC. Its translation is CASSAGPHSYNEQFF.